The 16 T cell receptor beta chains below come from one sample, sequenced in a study of T cell repertoires in cytomegalovirus infection. TCRdb redid the calling of the reads with MiXCR, one entry per CDR3 protein. The table includes roughly 320,000 distinct CDR3 sequences, 8% to 9.5% detected once. The material sequenced was PBMCs. The receptors stem from a human donor in good health (CMV status not recorded). Some clones in this sample may be carry-over from other donors' samples.

A word on this clonotype: A single base separates this from a much larger clone, so it may be a read error. The V gene is TRBV5-1, the J gene TRBJ1-1; 7 bases align to TRBD1. Germline CDR1 reads SGHRS; CDR2 reads YFSETQ. The CDR3 has 17 amino acids. CDR3 loop: CASTLSPRDSMNTVAFF. The CDR3 region has the DNA TGCGCCAGCACCCTATCCCCCCGGGACAGTATGAACACTGTAGCTTTCTTT.

The J gene is TRBJ1-5, the V gene TRBV28; D is unresolved. The germline gives CDR1 MDHEN, CDR2 SYDVKM. The CDR3 sequence is 14 residues long. With 6 bases removed from V and 2 bases from J, the gap between germline ends came to 11 bases. The CDR3 nucleotides read TGTGCCAGCAGGCTCGAATTAGGCAATCAGCCCCAGCATTTT. It codes for CASRLELGNQPQHF. Full variable domain (remainder filled in from reference TRBV28 and TRBJ1-5): DVKVTQSSRYLVKRTGEKVFLECVQDMDHENMFWYRQDPGLGLRLIYFSYDVKMKEKGDIPEGYSVSREKKERFSLILESASTNQTSMYLCASRLELGNQPQHFGDGTRLSIL.

The chain carries TRBV12-5 and TRBJ2-3; 8 positions match TRBD1. Germline trimming cut 4 bases from V and 0 bases from J; bases unmatched to any gene: 6. This CDR3 spans 16 amino acids. Germline lookup yields CDR1 LGHNT and CDR2 FRNRAP. CDR3 DNA sequence: TGTGCTAGTGGTTCGGGACAGGCCTCTAGCACAGATACGCAGTATTTT. It codes for CASGSGQASSTDTQYF. Combining the CDR3 with reference TRBV12-5 and TRBJ2-3 gives the whole variable domain DARVTQTPRHKVTEMGQEVTMRCQPILGHNTVFWYRQTMMQGLELLAYFRNRAPLDDSGMPKDRFSAEMPDATLATLKIQPSEPRDSAVYFCASGSGQASSTDTQYFGPGTRLTVL.

This clonotype has ten or more counts. This rearrangement joins TRBV4-1 to TRBJ2-1; 10 bases fit TRBD2. Trimming cost V 1 base and J 0 bases; bases outside gene matches: 6. The V gene's germline CDR1 is MGHRA and CDR2 YSYEKL. The CDR3 is 18 residues long. The CDR3 region has the DNA TGCGCCAGCAGCCAAGGGAGCGGGAGGGGGAGCTCCTACAATGAGCAGTTCTTC. As protein: CASSQGSGRGSSYNEQFF.

This clonotype appeared many times. This chain uses TRBV7-8 with TRBJ2-7; tentatively, D is TRBD1 (5 bases). The ends were cut back, 2 bases at V and 6 bases at J, with 11 bases in the middle. This CDR3 spans 13 amino acids. The germline gives CDR1 SGHVS, CDR2 FQNEAQ. For the CDR3, the DNA is TGTGCCAGCAGCTTAAGGTCAGGGATCGAGCAGTACTTC. It specifies CASSLRSGIEQYF.

This clonotype was seen at least ten times. The chain carries TRBV7-2 and TRBJ2-5; 10 bases match TRBD1. Germline CDR1 is SGHTA and CDR2 is FQGNSA. The V gene end was trimmed by 5 bases and the J gene end by 1 base; junction bases not matched to a gene: 4. The CDR3 consists of 15 residues. The CDR3 bases are TGTGCCAGCAGCCCTGACAGGGGGCCCCAAGAGACCCAGTACTTC. It yields the protein CASSPDRGPQETQYF. Drawing the rest from reference TRBV7-2 and TRBJ2-5, the complete variable domain is GAGVSQSPSNKVTEKGKDVELRCDPISGHTALYWYRQSLGQGLEFLIYFQGNSAPDKSGLPSDRFSAERTGGSVSTLTIQRTQQEDSAVYLCASSPDRGPQETQYFGPGTRLLVL.

J is TRBJ2-5 and V is TRBV7-3; D remains ambiguous. The CDR3 is 13 amino acids. V dropped 5 bases and J dropped 0 bases, with 7 bases sitting between them. Per the germline V gene, CDR1 is SGHTA and CDR2 is FQGTGA. CDR3 DNA: TGTGCCAGCAGCCGCAGTGACCAAGAGACCCAGTACTTC. Its translation is CASSRSDQETQYF.

This clonotype was counted many times. One junction end disagrees with the germline gene, perhaps due to a read error. CDR3 DNA sequence: TGCGCCAGCAGCCAAGGTTTAAATCAGCCCCAGCATTTT. Translating gives CASSQGLNQPQHF. This chain uses TRBV14 with TRBJ1-5; no clear D gene. CDR1 SGHDN and CDR2 FVKESK come from the germline V gene. The CDR3 is made up of 13 amino acids.

This clonotype was seen a few times. This chain links TRBV18 with TRBJ2-1, with D perhaps matching TRBD1 (5 bases). The V gene lost 3 bases and the J gene lost 15 bases, with 21 bases spanning the gap. This CDR3 contains 14 residues. Germline assignment: CDR1 KGHSH and CDR2 LQKENI. As DNA, the CDR3 is TGTGCCAGCTCACCCAACCCGGTCAGAACCCAGGGGTTCTTC. Translated: CASSPNPVRTQGFF.

This chain joins TRBV12-3 or TRBV12-4 and TRBJ1-3; D might be TRBD1 (5 bases). This CDR3 has 18 residues. Trimming took off 5 bases at V and 0 bases at J, with 20 bases between the two ends. CDR3 DNA: TGTGCCAGCAGTGGACCCCTTTGGGCAGGGAGCTCTGGAAACACCATATATTTT. This translates into CASSGPLWAGSSGNTIYF.

This clonotype was detected ten times or more. The chain has TRBV6-2 or TRBV6-3 and TRBJ2-7; TRBD1 matches at 9 bases. CDR3 length: 15 amino acids. The V and J ends lost 6 bases and 6 bases, in that order; junction bases with no gene match: 12. The germline CDR1 and CDR2 sequences are MNHEY and SVGEGT. The CDR3 nucleotides read TGTGCCAGCAGAGGATTAGGGACAGGGACTCTCGAGCAGTACTTC. Amino acid sequence: CASRGLGTGTLEQYF.

This clonotype was counted only a few times. This rearrangement joins TRBV11-1 to TRBJ2-7, with D tentatively TRBD2 (6 bases). Germline V CDR1 and CDR2: SGHAT, FQDESV (reference sequence). This CDR3 spans 14 amino acids. V was clipped by 6 bases and J by 0 bases, with 12 bases between them. In nucleotides, the CDR3 is TGTGCCAGCAGGGAGGGCGGAAGCTCCTACGAGCAGTACTTC. Protein sequence: CASREGGSSYEQYF.

This clonotype was detected ten times or more. The chain uses TRBV19 and TRBJ2-2, with 7 bases that match TRBD1. The CDR3 loop spans 15 amino acids. Trimming removed 7 bases from V and 6 bases from J; junction bases left unmatched: 11. Germline V gives CDR1 LNHDA, CDR2 SQIVND (reference sequence). CDR3 loop: CASKEQGPQAGELFF. The CDR3 DNA reads TGTGCCAGTAAGGAACAGGGGCCCCAGGCCGGGGAGCTGTTTTTT.

The V and J genes are TRBV7-2 and TRBJ2-1, with D hard to call. CDR3 size: 16 residues. V lost 1 base, J lost 3 bases, and 13 bases lay in between. Germline lookup yields CDR1 SGHTA and CDR2 FQGNSA. CDR3 sequence reads: CASSLVGAGLYNEQFF. CDR3 DNA: TGTGCCAGCAGCTTAGTCGGCGCAGGCCTCTACAATGAGCAGTTCTTC.

In its sample, this clonotype was seen a few times. The chain employs TRBV12-3 or TRBV12-4 and TRBJ1-6, with TRBD1 identical over 9 bases. V gave up 0 bases and J gave up 11 bases; unmatched junction bases: 11. The CDR3 extends over 17 amino acids. The CDR3 sequence is CASSLAAGDRVFPPLHF. In DNA, the CDR3 is TGTGCCAGCAGTTTAGCTGCTGGGGACAGGGTGTTTCCACCCCTCCACTTT.

This chain connects TRBV7-1 to TRBJ2-2, with D possibly matching TRBD2 (5 bases). TRBV7-1 is an ORF for which the function is uncertain. With 8 bases removed from V and 5 bases from J, the gap between germline ends came to 15 bases. The length of the CDR3 is 14 residues. The CDR3 loop reads CASLTGGHTGELFF. CDR3 DNA sequence: TGTGCCAGCCTCACCGGAGGTCATACCGGGGAGCTGTTTTTT.